The present T cell receptor (beta chain) was sequenced within a study of shared T cell receptors in the human thymus. Here immunoSEQ multiplex PCR was the method, and the copy in TCRdb shows in-frame clones only, minus some. The sample comprises 700,000 or so clones, 80% to 90% of which are singletons, and approximately 0.01% rests with the top ten. The V gene lost 0 bases and the J gene lost 2 bases, with 8 bases spanning the gap. CDR1 and CDR2 from the germline V gene are SGDLS and YYNGEE. The CDR3 length is 14 residues. The data also belong to a second study, concerning human thymus T cells.

This receptor was identified in a girl less than two years old with a congenital heart defect. J is TRBJ1-1 and V is TRBV9; D is uncertain. Sequencing was carried out using thymocytes. This CDR3 reads CASSVVPDNTEAFF. The CDR3 nucleotides are TGTGCCAGCAGCGTAGTCCCAGATAACACTGAAGCTTTCTTT. The whole variable domain, filled in from reference TRBV9 and TRBJ1-1, reads DSGVTQTPKHLITATGQRVTLRCSPRSGDLSVYWYQQSLDQGLQFLIQYYNGEERAKGNILERFSAQQFPDLHSELNLSSLELGDSALYFCASSVVPDNTEAFFGQGTRLTVV.